The source of this T cell receptor (beta chain) is a study of blood T cell repertoires in COVID-19. About the research overall: Sources were T cells, B-cell-depleted T cells, or PBMCs; the material itself was cDNA or gDNA.

The length of the CDR3 is 14 residues. The ends lost 0 bases at V and 8 bases at J; junction bases unmatched: 6. The V gene's germline CDR1 is SGHRS and CDR2 YFSETQ. The assay was immunoSEQ multiplex PCR, and TCRdb's table has in-frame clones only and misses some. The sample carries tens of thousands of clones, around four fifths recorded once. The sequence came from a man in his 70s with acute or convalescent COVID-19. V usage is TRBV5-1 and J usage is TRBJ1-2; 8 nucleotides line up with TRBD1. Sequencing was done on a sample of peripheral blood. CDR3 in DNA: TGCGCCAGCAGCTTGGCCCAGGGGGCAGGAGGCTACACCTTC. As protein: CASSLAQGAGGYTF.